This T cell receptor beta chain originates from a study of cytomegalovirus exposure and HLA in healthy donors. Broader study findings: A few of the chains that were CMV-associated were confirmed in vitro to be specific for CMV antigens. When analyzed later, a missense DCLRE1C variant was found to be linked to TCR beta V- and J-gene trimming.

Germline lookup yields CDR1 SGHRS and CDR2 YFSETQ. Trimming cost V 4 bases and J 1 base; bases outside gene matches: 8. The CDR3 runs 17 residues. Note on this clone: The target antigen is unknown.

Use of 60 Vbeta and 13 Jbeta primers characterized the PCR. Clones were read by immunoSEQ multiplex PCR, and TCRdb kept only the in-frame ones, dropping some. The table lists about 100,000 clones, under 80% of them singletons. Material: PBMCs. The chain joins TRBV5-1 to TRBJ2-2, with 9 bases lining up with TRBD1. This receptor was identified in a woman younger than 30 in good health and CMV-seropositive. The chain's CDR3 is CASSRDPGQGNTGELFF. For the CDR3, the DNA is TGCGCCAGCAGCCGTGATCCGGGACAGGGGAACACCGGGGAGCTGTTTTTT.